These 29 T cell receptor beta chains originate from one sample sequenced in a study of blood T cell repertoires in COVID-19. The method was immunoSEQ multiplex PCR; TCRdb's version includes in-frame clones alone and lacks a portion of them. The sample shows over 250,000 clones, 80% to 95% of them seen only once. Specimen: PBMCs or T cells enriched from blood (not recorded which). These receptors originate from a young woman who had recovered from COVID-19.

The genes are TRBV30 and TRBJ1-4; D is undetermined. The V gene's germline CDR1 is GTSNPN and CDR2 SVGIG (reference sequence). Trimming took 8 bases from V and 0 from J, leaving 16 bases between them. The length of the CDR3 is 15 residues. The CDR3 is CATTNGIATNEKLFF. CDR3 nucleotide sequence: TGTGCCACTACTAACGGTATTGCAACTAATGAAAAACTGTTTTTT.

The chain joins TRBV6-1 to TRBJ2-1; tentatively, D is TRBD1 (5 bases). This CDR3 is 19 amino acids long. The germline V gene has CDR1 MNHNS and CDR2 SASEGT. Between the trimmed V and J ends, which lost 4 bases and 0 bases, there was a span of 22 bases. The CDR3 sequence: CASSALVLGVVHSYNEQFF. The CDR3 coding sequence is TGTGCCAGCAGTGCATTGGTTTTAGGGGTCGTTCACTCCTACAATGAGCAGTTCTTC.

This chain uses TRBV27 with TRBJ2-3, with TRBD2 identical over 7 bases. CDR1 and CDR2 (germline): MNHEY, SMNVEV (reference sequence). V shed 2 bases, J shed 5 bases, and the junction held 1 base outside the gene matches. CDR3 length equals 13 residues. CDR3 region: CASSLRGGDTQYF. The CDR3 DNA reads TGTGCCAGCAGTTTACGCGGGGGAGATACGCAGTATTTT.

The chain combines TRBV28 with TRBJ1-6; 9 bases are a match to TRBD1. The V gene's germline CDR1 is MDHEN and CDR2 SYDVKM. This CDR3 has 17 amino acids. Germline trimming cut 6 bases from V and 10 bases from J; bases unmatched to any gene: 16. The CDR3 DNA reads as TGTGCCAGCAGACCCTTGAGACAGGGGGGAAGTTACTCACCCCTCCACTTT. This gives the protein CASRPLRQGGSYSPLHF.

The rearrangement joins TRBV28 to TRBJ2-3; 9 nucleotides agree with TRBD2. The CDR3 sequence is 14 residues long. V lost 10 bases to trimming and J lost 3 bases; unmatched junction nucleotides: 8. Germline values: CDR1 MDHEN, CDR2 SYDVKM. The CDR3 sequence is CATTSAGGTDTQYF. DNA of the CDR3: TGTGCCACCACCTCGGCGGGAGGGACAGATACGCAGTATTTT.

The chain links TRBV24-1 to TRBJ1-5; TRBD1 agrees at 10 bases. The CDR3 has 16 amino acids. Germline loops: CDR1 KGHDR, CDR2 SFDVKD. V was clipped by 4 bases and J by 2 bases; unmatched bases: 4. CDR3 sequence reads: CATSENGQGGNQPQHF. CDR3 sequence (DNA): TGTGCCACCAGTGAAAATGGACAGGGGGGCAATCAGCCCCAGCATTTT.

The V and J genes are TRBV6-5 and TRBJ1-1; D not certain. Trimming removed 4 bases from V and 0 bases from J, with 3 bases in between. The CDR3 consists of 12 residues. Per the germline V gene, CDR1 is MNHEY and CDR2 is SVGAGI. CDR3 in amino acids: CASSFMNTEAFF. CDR3 DNA: TGTGCCAGCAGTTTCATGAACACTGAAGCTTTCTTT.

V and J are TRBV6-5 and TRBJ1-6, with 7 bases matching TRBD1. The CDR3 consists of 15 residues. Germline V gene sequence: CDR1 MNHEY, CDR2 SVGAGI. V was clipped by 6 bases and J by 3 bases; unmatched bases: 5. CDR3 region: CASSPGQSYNSPLHF. For the CDR3, the DNA is TGTGCCAGCAGCCCGGGACAGAGCTATAATTCACCCCTCCACTTT.

The chain uses TRBV24-1 and TRBJ2-3; the D gene is possibly TRBD1 (6 bases). Germline loops: CDR1 KGHDR, CDR2 SFDVKD. The CDR3 runs 17 residues. The V end lost 3 bases, the J end lost 6 bases, and 21 bases lay between the germline ends. The CDR3: CATSDPEGMGAIDTQYF. The DNA for the CDR3 is TGTGCCACCAGTGATCCCGAGGGGATGGGGGCCATTGATACGCAGTATTTT.

V and J are TRBV27 and TRBJ1-4, with a tentative D call TRBD1 (5 bases). Germline V gives CDR1 MNHEY, CDR2 SMNVEV (reference sequence). The CDR3 is made up of 13 amino acids. V shed 1 base and J shed 8 bases, with 8 bases lying between them. CDR3 sequence: CASSLFREEKLFF. For the CDR3, the DNA is TGTGCCAGCAGTTTATTCAGGGAAGAAAAACTGTTTTTT.

This clone was recorded once. J is TRBJ1-1 and V is TRBV11-1, with D perhaps matching TRBD1 (5 bases). V was shortened by 2 bases and J by 3 bases, with 13 bases between the two germline ends. Germline values: CDR1 SGHAT, CDR2 FQDESV (reference sequence). The CDR3 runs to 15 residues. CDR3 region: CASSLLDTPDTEAFF. In DNA, the CDR3 is TGTGCCAGCAGCTTACTGGACACGCCGGACACTGAAGCTTTCTTT.

The rearrangement joins TRBV29-1 to TRBJ2-1; possible D gene TRBD2, 6 bases. Trimming stripped 7 bases from V and 4 bases from J, with 17 bases between. This CDR3 is 14 amino acids long. Germline CDR1 and CDR2: SQVTM and ANQGSEA. CDR3 region: CSALTREIYNEQFF. In DNA form, the CDR3 reads TGCAGCGCCTTGACTAGGGAAATTTACAATGAGCAGTTCTTC.

This clone has just one count. The chain links TRBV6-2 or TRBV6-3 to TRBJ2-1, with 9 bases matching TRBD2. The CDR3 is 17 amino acids. Germline V gene sequence: CDR1 MNHEY, CDR2 SVGEGT. J lost 2 bases, V lost 2 bases, and 7 bases had no gene match. The CDR3 bases are TGTGCCAGCAGTTACAGTCTAGCGGGAAACACCTACAATGAGCAGTTCTTC. Translation: CASSYSLAGNTYNEQFF.

The V call is TRBV9, the J call TRBJ2-2; 8 bases line up with TRBD2. V shed 0 bases and J 0 bases; nucleotides not matched to a gene: 7. Germline V gene data show CDR1 as SGDLS and CDR2 as YYNGEE. The CDR3 runs 18 residues. CDR3 coding DNA: TGTGCCAGCAGCGTAGAGGGGGGACTAGTCGCGAACACCGGGGAGCTGTTTTTT. This codes for CASSVEGGLVANTGELFF.

The chain carries TRBV28 and TRBJ2-6; TRBD1 matches 11 bases. The germline CDR1 and CDR2 sequences are MDHEN and SYDVKM. Trimming cost V 5 bases and J 4 bases; bases outside gene matches: 4. This CDR3 spans 16 amino acids. CDR3 DNA: TGTGCCAGCAGTGGACAGGGGGCGCCCGGGGCCAACGTCCTGACTTTC. Its translation: CASSGQGAPGANVLTF.

The rearrangement uses TRBV5-6 and TRBJ1-1; D gene ambiguous. This CDR3 comprises 13 residues. The V gene lost 1 base and the J gene lost 6 bases, with 10 bases spanning the gap. The germline gives CDR1 SGHDT, CDR2 YYEEEE. The CDR3 here is CASSLQDWPEAFF. CDR3 sequence (DNA): TGTGCCAGCAGCTTGCAGGATTGGCCTGAAGCTTTCTTT.

V usage is TRBV29-1 and J usage is TRBJ2-3, with TRBD1 identical over 7 bases. J gave up 1 base and V 4 bases, and 5 bases lay outside the gene matches. CDR3 size: 14 residues. The V gene's germline CDR1 is SQVTM and CDR2 ANQGSEA. The CDR3 spells CSVGQGLGTDTQYF. The CDR3 nucleotides read TGCAGCGTTGGACAGGGTTTGGGCACAGATACGCAGTATTTT.

The J gene is TRBJ2-5, the V gene TRBV28; maybe TRBD1 (6 bases). V was pared by 8 bases and J by 4 bases, with 20 bases between. The length of the CDR3 is 15 residues. CDR1 and CDR2 (germline): MDHEN, SYDVKM. CDR3 in DNA: TGTGCCAGCCTCTCCCAGGCAGGGGCAGGAGAGACCCAGTACTTC. Translation: CASLSQAGAGETQYF.

The gene calls are TRBV5-4 and TRBJ2-5, with TRBD2 identical over 8 bases. J was trimmed by 5 bases and V by 0 bases; bases with no gene match: 6. CDR1 SGHNT and CDR2 YYREEE come from the germline V gene (reference sequence). There are 15 residues in the CDR3. The DNA for the CDR3 is TGTGCCAGCAGCTTGGAAGCGGGAGTAGGGGAGACCCAGTACTTC. The encoded protein is CASSLEAGVGETQYF.

The J gene is TRBJ2-3, the V gene TRBV12-3 or TRBV12-4, with 7 bases identical to TRBD1. The CDR3 is 13 amino acids. With 7 bases clipped from V and 5 bases from J, the junction kept 6 bases outside the gene matches. The CDR3 reads CASTQQGKDTQYF. The CDR3, as DNA: TGTGCCAGCACTCAACAGGGGAAAGATACGCAGTATTTT.

This clone was recorded only once. The V and J genes are TRBV10-1 and TRBJ2-3, with 7 bases fitting TRBD1. With 3 bases clipped from V and 3 bases from J, the junction kept 3 bases outside the gene matches. This CDR3 region has 14 residues. Per germline, CDR1 WNHNN and CDR2 SYGVQD (reference sequence). The CDR3 nucleotides read TGCGCCAGCAGTGACAGGGGGTCGACAGATACGCAGTATTTT. Its translation is CASSDRGSTDTQYF.

J is TRBJ1-3 and V is TRBV6-2 or TRBV6-3; D is ambiguous. The CDR3 is made up of 14 amino acids. The V and J ends lost 0 bases and 7 bases respectively, with 10 bases between them. The germline gives CDR1 MNHEY, CDR2 SVGEGT. Written as DNA, the CDR3 is TGTGCCAGCAGTTACTCGCCAGTCGTGAACACCATATATTTT. This sequence encodes CASSYSPVVNTIYF.

The V and J genes are TRBV3-1 (or the pseudogene TRBV3-2) and TRBJ2-7; the match to TRBD1 covers 8 bases. Germline-derived CDR1 and CDR2 are LGHDT and YNNKEL (reference sequence). The CDR3 extends over 15 amino acids. The V segment lost 3 bases and the J segment 1 base; nucleotides outside the gene matches: 5. CDR3 protein: CASSHRQGLSYEQYF. The DNA for the CDR3 is TGTGCCAGCAGCCATCGACAGGGGTTATCCTACGAGCAGTACTTC.

The chain uses TRBV5-4 and TRBJ1-3; TRBD1 matches 8 bases. The CDR3 is made up of 16 amino acids. Germline values: CDR1 SGHNT, CDR2 YYREEE (reference sequence). V shed 4 bases, J shed 0 bases, and the junction held 6 bases outside the gene matches. The chain's CDR3 is CASSPDTGGSGNTIYF. The CDR3 DNA is TGTGCCAGCAGCCCCGATACAGGGGGCTCTGGAAACACCATATATTTT. The variable domain in full, with the rest retrieved from reference TRBV5-4 and TRBJ1-3, is ETGVTQSPTHLIKTRGQQVTLRCSSQSGHNTVSWYQQALGQGPQFIFQYYREEENGRGNFPPRFSGLQFPNYSSELNVNALELDDSALYLCASSPDTGGSGNTIYFGEGSWLTVV.

The chain recombines TRBV19 with TRBJ1-1; 10 bases map to TRBD1. The ends lost 10 bases at V and 2 bases at J; junction bases unmatched: 4. The CDR3 runs to 13 residues. The V gene's germline CDR1 is LNHDA and CDR2 SQIVND (reference sequence). The DNA for the CDR3 is TGTGCCACCCGGACAGGGGGAAACACTGAAGCTTTCTTT. Translating gives CATRTGGNTEAFF.

The chain carries TRBV10-3 and TRBJ1-1; D not certain. Germline CDR1 reads ENHRY; CDR2 reads SYGVKD. With 7 bases removed from V and 0 bases from J, the gap between germline ends came to 12 bases. This CDR3 comprises 14 residues. The CDR3 spells CAITPSEVNTEAFF. The CDR3 nucleotides are TGTGCCATCACTCCTTCAGAAGTGAACACTGAAGCTTTCTTT.

The chain joins TRBV5-4 to TRBJ2-3; TRBD2 matches at 8 bases. Germline CDR1 SGHNT, CDR2 YYREEE (reference sequence). With V trimmed by 7 bases and J by 6 bases, 7 bases remained unmatched. The CDR3 consists of 13 residues. The CDR3 protein is CASLRERGDTQYF. In DNA, the CDR3 is TGTGCCAGCCTCCGGGAGCGGGGGGATACGCAGTATTTT.

V is TRBV19 and J is TRBJ2-6; D is undetermined. Trimming cost V 2 bases and J 0 bases, with 5 bases left between them. Germline CDR1 LNHDA, CDR2 SQIVND (reference sequence). The CDR3 covers 15 residues. CDR3 sequence reads: CASSILSSGANVLTF. DNA for the CDR3: TGTGCCAGTAGTATACTGAGCTCTGGGGCCAACGTCCTGACTTTC.

This clone was counted many times. This chain connects TRBV28 to TRBJ1-2; D may be TRBD1 (6 bases). This CDR3 has 20 residues. V lost 5 bases, J lost 1 base, and 29 bases lay in between. Germline V gives CDR1 MDHEN, CDR2 SYDVKM. CDR3 in amino acids: CASSPHQGKREVVGNYGYTF. In DNA, the CDR3 is TGTGCCAGCAGTCCTCATCAGGGGAAGCGAGAGGTAGTCGGTAACTATGGCTACACCTTC.